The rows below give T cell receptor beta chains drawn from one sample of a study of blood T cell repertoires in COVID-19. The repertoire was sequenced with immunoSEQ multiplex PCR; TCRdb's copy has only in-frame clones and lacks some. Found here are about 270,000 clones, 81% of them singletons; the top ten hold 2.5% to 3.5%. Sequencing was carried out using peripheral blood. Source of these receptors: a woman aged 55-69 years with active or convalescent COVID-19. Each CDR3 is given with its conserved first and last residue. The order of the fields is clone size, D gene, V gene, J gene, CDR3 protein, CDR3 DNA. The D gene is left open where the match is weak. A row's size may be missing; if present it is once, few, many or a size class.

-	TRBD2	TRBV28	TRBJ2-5	CASSFGRGGRETQYF	TGTGCCAGCAGTTTTGGTCGGGGGGGCCGGGAGACCCAGTACTTC
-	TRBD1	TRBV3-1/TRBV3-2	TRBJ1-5	CASSRQGNQPQHF	TGTGCCAGCAGCCGACAGGGGAATCAGCCCCAGCATTTT
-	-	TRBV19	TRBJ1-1	CASSISGLMNTEAFF	TGTGCCAGTAGTATTTCAGGGTTAATGAACACTGAAGCTTTCTTT
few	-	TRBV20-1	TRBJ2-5	CSASPGQETQYF	TGCAGTGCTAGTCCGGGCCAAGAGACCCAGTACTTC
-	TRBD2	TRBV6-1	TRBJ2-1	CASRESPGTSGGGTFF	TGTGCCAGCAGAGAAAGTCCCGGGACTAGCGGGGGGGGAACGTTCTTC
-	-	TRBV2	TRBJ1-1	CASSRQGPEAFF	TGTGCCAGCAGTCGGCAGGGCCCTGAAGCTTTCTTT
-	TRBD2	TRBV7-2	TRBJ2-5	CASSPRTSGGAKTQYF	TGTGCCAGCAGCCCACGGACTAGCGGGGGGGCGAAGACCCAGTACTTC
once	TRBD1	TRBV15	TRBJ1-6	CATSRDQIRLTGGFWPLHF	TGTGCCACCAGCAGAGATCAAATTAGATTGACAGGGGGCTTTTGGCCCCTCCACTTT
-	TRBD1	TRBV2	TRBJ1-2	CASSRQGNYGYTF	TGTGCCAGCAGTCGACAGGGGAACTATGGCTACACCTTC
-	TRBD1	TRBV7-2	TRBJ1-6	CASSFHLTGTNSPLHF	TGTGCCAGCAGCTTCCACTTGACAGGGACAAATTCACCCCTCCACTTT
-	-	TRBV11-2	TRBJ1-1	CASSSWNTEAFF	TGTGCCAGCTCGAGTTGGAACACTGAAGCTTTCTTT
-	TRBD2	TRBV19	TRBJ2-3	CASSRAGGPGTQYF	TGTGCCAGTAGTCGGGCGGGGGGGCCAGGTACGCAGTATTTT
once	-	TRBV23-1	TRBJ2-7	CASSQSPTRDSYEQYF	TGCGCCAGCAGTCAATCGCCGACCCGGGACTCCTACGAGCAGTACTTC
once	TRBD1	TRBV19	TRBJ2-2	CASSTGGANTGELFF	TGTGCCAGTAGTACAGGGGGCGCGAACACCGGGGAGCTGTTTTTT
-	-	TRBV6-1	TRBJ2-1	CASSEADLVQGGNEQFF	TGTGCCAGCAGTGAAGCTGACTTGGTCCAGGGAGGCAATGAGCAGTTCTTC
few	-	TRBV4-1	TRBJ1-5	CASSQGLNQPQHF	TGCGCCAGCAGCCAAGGACTTAATCAGCCCCAGCATTTT
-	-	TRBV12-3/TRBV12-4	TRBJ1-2	CASSPRRDGYTF	TGTGCCAGCAGTCCCCGGAGGGATGGCTACACCTTC
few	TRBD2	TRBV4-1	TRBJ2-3	CASSPQGAGGRDTQYF	TGCGCCAGCAGCCCCCAAGGGGCGGGGGGTAGGGATACGCAGTATTTT
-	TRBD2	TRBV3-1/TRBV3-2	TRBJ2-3	CASSQALAGGADTQYF	TGTGCCAGCAGCCAGGCTCTAGCGGGGGGCGCAGATACGCAGTATTTT
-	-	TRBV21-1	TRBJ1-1	CASSMKWTGTTEAFF	TGTGCCAGCAGCATGAAGTGGACAGGGACCACTGAAGCTTTCTTT
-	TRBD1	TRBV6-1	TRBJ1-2	CASSEARGQGSGYTF	TGTGCCAGCAGTGAAGCGCGTGGACAGGGCTCTGGCTACACCTTC
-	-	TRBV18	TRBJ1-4	CASSPSRQGNEKLFF	TGTGCCAGCTCACCCTCAAGGCAGGGGAATGAAAAACTGTTTTTT
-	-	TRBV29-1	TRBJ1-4	CSVEGRGEKLFF	TGCAGCGTTGAAGGGCGCGGAGAAAAACTGTTTTTT
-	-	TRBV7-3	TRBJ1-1	CASSRGAIPNTEAFF	TGTGCCAGCAGTCGGGGGGCAATACCGAACACTGAAGCTTTCTTT
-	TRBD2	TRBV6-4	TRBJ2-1	CASRSAGGAYNEQFF	TGTGCCAGCAGATCTGCGGGGGGGGCCTACAATGAGCAGTTCTTC
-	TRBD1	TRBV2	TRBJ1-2	CASSAGQAGRGYTF	TGTGCCAGCAGTGCGGGACAGGCCGGTAGGGGCTACACCTTC
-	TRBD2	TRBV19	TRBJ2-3	CASSISTSGGPEQYF	TGTGCCAGTAGTATTTCTACTAGCGGGGGCCCTGAGCAGTATTTT
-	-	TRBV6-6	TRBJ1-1	CASRNGGATEAFF	TGTGCCAGCAGAAACGGGGGGGCTACTGAAGCTTTCTTT
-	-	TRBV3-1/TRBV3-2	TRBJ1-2	CASSRGHANYGYTF	TGTGCCAGCAGCCGCGGACATGCTAACTATGGCTACACCTTC
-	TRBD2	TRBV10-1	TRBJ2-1	CASTTGTSGGAKNNEQFF	TGCGCCAGCACCACCGGGACTAGCGGGGGGGCAAAAAACAATGAGCAGTTCTTC
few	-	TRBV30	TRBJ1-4	CAWSRGGTNEKLFF	TGTGCCTGGTCTAGAGGGGGAACTAATGAAAAACTGTTTTTT
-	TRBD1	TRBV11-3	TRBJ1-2	CASSHNPGQGDGYTF	TGTGCCAGCAGTCACAATCCGGGACAGGGGGATGGCTACACCTTC
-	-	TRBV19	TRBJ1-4	CASSILRGPAGGEKLFF	TGTGCCAGTAGTATCCTCAGGGGCCCGGCCGGCGGGGAAAAACTGTTTTTT
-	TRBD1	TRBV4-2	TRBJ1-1	CASSRLTGGELKEAFF	TGTGCCAGCAGCCGCCTGACAGGGGGCGAATTAAAAGAAGCTTTCTTT
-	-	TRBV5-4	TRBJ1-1	CASSSTGEAFF	TGTGCCAGCAGCTCTACAGGTGAAGCTTTCTTT
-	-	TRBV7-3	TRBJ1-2	CASSPGGIRYTF	TGTGCCAGCAGCCCCGGGGGGATTCGCTACACCTTC
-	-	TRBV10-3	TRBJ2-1	CAISVVGGYNEQFF	TGTGCCATCAGTGTGGTAGGGGGCTACAATGAGCAGTTCTTC
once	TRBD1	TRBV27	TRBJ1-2	CASSKQGMSYGYTF	TGTGCCAGCAGTAAACAGGGGATGAGCTATGGCTACACCTTC
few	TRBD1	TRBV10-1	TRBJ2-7	CASSESHRGYEQYF	TGCGCCAGCAGTGAGTCCCACAGGGGCTACGAGCAGTACTTC
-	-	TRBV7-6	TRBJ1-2	CASSLAIAGLSYGYTF	TGTGCCAGCAGCTTAGCGATCGCAGGGTTATCCTATGGCTACACCTTC
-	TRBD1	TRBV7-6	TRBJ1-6	CASSPKGQELGGWNSPLHF	TGTGCCAGCAGCCCTAAGGGACAGGAGCTAGGGGGTTGGAATTCACCCCTCCACTTT
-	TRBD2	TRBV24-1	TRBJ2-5	CATSDGAGVGVETQYF	TGTGCCACCAGTGATGGAGCGGGGGTAGGTGTAGAGACCCAGTACTTC
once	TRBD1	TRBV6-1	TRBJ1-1	CASSEAVRYRGDF	TGTGCCAGCAGTGAAGCGGTCCGATACAGGGGCGACTTT
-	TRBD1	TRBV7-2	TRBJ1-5	CASSSRQGLQPQHF	TGTGCCAGCAGCTCAAGACAGGGTCTTCAGCCCCAGCATTTT
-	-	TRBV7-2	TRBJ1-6	CASSLGGEGDNSPLHF	TGTGCCAGCAGCCTCGGCGGGGAGGGAGATAATTCACCCCTCCACTTT
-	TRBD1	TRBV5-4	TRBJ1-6	CASSSTGDNSPLHF	TGTGCCAGCAGCTCCACAGGGGATAATTCACCCCTCCACTTT
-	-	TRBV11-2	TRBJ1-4	CASSLLPRGSRKLFF	TGTGCCAGCAGCTTACTACCCAGGGGTTCGAGGAAACTGTTTTTT
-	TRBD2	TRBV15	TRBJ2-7	CATSRGGLAGTYEQYF	TGTGCCACCAGCAGGGGAGGACTAGCGGGGACCTACGAGCAGTACTTC
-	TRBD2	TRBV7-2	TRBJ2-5	CASSAPTSGYQETQYF	TGTGCCAGCAGCGCACCGACTAGCGGATACCAAGAGACCCAGTACTTC
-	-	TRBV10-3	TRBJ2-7	CAISELEGAYEQYF	TGTGCCATCAGTGAGTTGGAGGGAGCCTACGAGCAGTACTTC
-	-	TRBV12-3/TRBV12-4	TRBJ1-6	CASSTFPNSPLHF	TGTGCCAGCAGTACTTTTCCTAATTCACCCCTCCACTTT
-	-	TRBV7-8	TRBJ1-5	CASSLARIRENSNQPQHF	TGTGCCAGCAGCTTAGCCCGGATCAGGGAAAATAGCAATCAGCCCCAGCATTTT
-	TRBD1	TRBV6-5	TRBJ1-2	CASRSGTVYGYTF	TGTGCCAGCAGATCCGGGACAGTCTATGGCTACACCTTC
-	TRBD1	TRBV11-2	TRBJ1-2	CASSLTGGVGGYTF	TGTGCCAGCAGCTTGACAGGGGGAGTGGGTGGCTACACCTTC